This T cell receptor beta chain was captured by sequencing in a study of cytomegalovirus exposure and HLA in healthy donors. Germline V lookup: CDR1 KGHSH, CDR2 LQKENI. With V trimmed by 4 bases and J by 7 bases, 5 bases remained unmatched. The CDR3 spans 15 residues. In the PCR, 60 Vbeta and 13 Jbeta primers were used. Repertoires were generated with immunoSEQ multiplex PCR, while TCRdb's copy carries only in-frame clones and drops some. Of 110,000 or so clones listed, 65% to 90% were seen once; the top ten hold more than 2%. The sample taken for sequencing was PBMCs. The receptor was isolated from a woman in her thirties in good health and CMV-seronegative. The genes are TRBV18 and TRBJ2-1; 12 nucleotides match TRBD2. The CDR3 protein is CASSLGLAGLNEQFF. The CDR3 region has the DNA TGTGCCAGCTCACTCGGACTAGCGGGATTGAATGAGCAGTTCTTC.